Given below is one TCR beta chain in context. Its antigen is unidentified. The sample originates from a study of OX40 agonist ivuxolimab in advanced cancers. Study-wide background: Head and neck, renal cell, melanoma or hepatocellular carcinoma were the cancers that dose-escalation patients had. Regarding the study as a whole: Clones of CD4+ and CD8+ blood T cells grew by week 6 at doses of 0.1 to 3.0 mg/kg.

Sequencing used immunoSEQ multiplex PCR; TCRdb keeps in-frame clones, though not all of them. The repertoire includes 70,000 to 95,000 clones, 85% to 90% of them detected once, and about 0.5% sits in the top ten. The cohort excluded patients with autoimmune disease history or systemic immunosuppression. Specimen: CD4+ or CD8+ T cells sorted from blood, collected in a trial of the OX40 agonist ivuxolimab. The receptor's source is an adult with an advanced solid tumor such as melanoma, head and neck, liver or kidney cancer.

The DNA of the CDR3 is TGTGCTAGTGGTTTAGGGGGGGGCTACGAGCAGTACTTC. Translation gives CASGLGGGYEQYF. This chain connects TRBV12-5 to TRBJ2-7; D might be TRBD2 (7 bases). CDR3 length: 13 amino acids. Germline V gene data show CDR1 as LGHNT and CDR2 as FRNRAP. Trimming took off 3 bases at V and 3 bases at J, with 9 bases between the two ends.